The 24 T cell receptor beta chains reported below all come from one sample, sequenced in a study of T cell responses to AZD1222 COVID-19 vaccine. TCRdb keeps only in-frame clones here, not all; method: immunoSEQ multiplex PCR. The sample lists tens of thousands of clones; approximately 85% were seen once. This specimen was peripheral blood, taken on day 0 of MenACWY control vaccination. The receptors stem from an adult in good health.

This rearrangement joins TRBV7-9 to TRBJ2-7, with D uncertain. Between the trimmed V and J ends, which lost 0 bases and 2 bases, there was a span of 2 bases. This CDR3 contains 12 residues. Germline lookup yields CDR1 SEHNR and CDR2 FQNEAQ (reference sequence). DNA for the CDR3: TGTGCCAGCAGCTTAGCAACCTACGAGCAGTACTTC. As protein: CASSLATYEQYF.

The chain links TRBV12-3 or TRBV12-4 to TRBJ1-2; D unclear. V lost 0 bases, J lost 8 bases, and 10 bases lay in between. CDR3 length: 13 residues. DNA of the CDR3: TGTGCCAGCAGTTTAGCACCAGACCAAGGCTACACCTTC. It codes for CASSLAPDQGYTF.

V usage is TRBV3-1 (or the pseudogene TRBV3-2) and J usage is TRBJ1-1, with D unresolved. CDR1 is LGHDT, CDR2 YNNKEL, per germline (reference sequence). Deletions cut 0 bases from V and 4 bases from J, with 6 bases between. The length of the CDR3 is 13 residues. The CDR3 reads CASSQDPGTEAFF. CDR3 sequence (DNA): TGTGCCAGCAGCCAAGATCCCGGCACTGAAGCTTTCTTT.

V and J are TRBV19 and TRBJ1-2; the D gene is possibly TRBD1 (6 bases). Per germline, CDR1 LNHDA and CDR2 SQIVND (reference sequence). The CDR3 length is 13 residues. Trimming left V 6 bases short and J 4 bases short, with 12 bases between. CDR3 region: CASSPTGSYGYTF. CDR3 DNA sequence: TGTGCCAGTAGCCCTACAGGGAGCTATGGCTACACCTTC.

The rearrangement links TRBV6-5 to TRBJ1-2, with 8 bases lining up with TRBD1. The CDR3 has 15 residues. Unmatched junction bases numbered 10, after V lost 2 bases and J lost 8 bases. The germline V gene encodes CDR1 MNHEY and CDR2 SVGAGI. DNA for the CDR3: TGTGCCAGCAGTTACCCCCCAGGGGGCGGAGGCGGCTACACCTTC. Translation gives CASSYPPGGGGGYTF.

This clone was seen a single time. V gene TRBV25-1 combines with J gene TRBJ1-6; D unclear. Trimming removed 4 bases at V and 0 bases at J, with 7 bases between. CDR3 length equals 15 residues. Germline CDR1 and CDR2: MGHDK and SYGVNS. The CDR3 is CASSAGVSYNSPLHF. The CDR3 coding sequence is TGTGCCAGCAGTGCTGGGGTCTCCTATAATTCACCCCTCCACTTT.

The J gene is TRBJ1-6, the V gene TRBV5-1; D perhaps matches TRBD1 (5 bases). The CDR3 is 16 amino acids. The ends were cut back, 0 bases at V and 4 bases at J, with 11 bases in the middle. Germline V gene lookup returns CDR1 SGHRS and CDR2 YFSETQ. The CDR3 region has the DNA TGCGCCAGCAGCTTGGAGGGGACGTGGTATAATTCACCCCTCCACTTT. Its translation is CASSLEGTWYNSPLHF.

The chain joins TRBV5-1 to TRBJ2-2; D gene ambiguous. Per germline, CDR1 SGHRS and CDR2 YFSETQ. The CDR3 totals 13 residues. V was trimmed by 0 bases and J by 6 bases, leaving 6 bases between them. The CDR3 here is CASSLGSSGELFF. The CDR3 bases are TGCGCCAGCAGCTTGGGCAGTTCCGGGGAGCTGTTTTTT.

This chain links TRBV7-6 with TRBJ2-7; 7 positions match TRBD1. The CDR3 runs 15 residues. J gave up 1 base and V 5 bases, and 8 bases lay outside the gene matches. Germline V lookup: CDR1 SGHVS, CDR2 FNYEAQ. CDR3 protein: CASSPDRDSSYEQYF. CDR3 sequence (DNA): TGTGCCAGCAGCCCCGACAGGGACAGTTCCTACGAGCAGTACTTC.

The chain uses TRBV7-2 and TRBJ2-6; D ambiguous. CDR1 SGHTA and CDR2 FQGNSA come from the germline V gene. The CDR3 extends over 13 amino acids. Trimming pared 9 bases from V and 0 bases from J, leaving 6 bases between. DNA of the CDR3: TGTGCCAGTCTCCGCTCTGGGGCCAACGTCCTGACTTTC. It translates to CASLRSGANVLTF. The whole variable domain, remainder taken from reference TRBV7-2 and TRBJ2-6, is GAGVSQSPSNKVTEKGKDVELRCDPISGHTALYWYRQSLGQGLEFLIYFQGNSAPDKSGLPSDRFSAERTGGSVSTLTIQRTQQEDSAVYLCASLRSGANVLTFGAGSRLTVL.

The chain's CDR3 is CAWGPGQGGQVGETQYF. CDR3 DNA sequence: TGTGCCTGGGGGCCGGGACAGGGAGGGCAAGTTGGAGAGACCCAGTACTTC. This chain links TRBV30 with TRBJ2-5; the match to TRBD1 covers 9 bases. CDR3 length: 17 amino acids. V lost 5 bases to trimming and J lost 4 bases; unmatched junction nucleotides: 17. Germline V CDR1 and CDR2: GTSNPN, SVGIG (reference sequence).

V is TRBV5-4 and J is TRBJ1-2, with D maybe TRBD1 (5 bases). Germline values: CDR1 SGHNT, CDR2 YYREEE (reference sequence). The V end was cut by 4 bases, the J end by 7 bases, with 17 bases between. The CDR3 spans 14 residues. For the CDR3, the DNA is TGTGCCAGCAGCCCCTGGGGGGGGAGAGCTGGCTACACCTTC. Its protein product is CASSPWGGRAGYTF.

This chain links TRBV6-5 with TRBJ2-1; D ambiguous. V lost 7 bases and J lost 5, with 18 bases in between. CDR1 is MNHEY and CDR2 is SVGAGI in the germline V gene. This CDR3 comprises 15 residues. CDR3 sequence (DNA): TGTGCCAGCATCCCTAACCTTATGATGGACAATGAGCAGTTCTTC. Translated, it gives CASIPNLMMDNEQFF.

The table lists this clone with a few counts. The rearrangement joins TRBV10-3 to TRBJ1-2, with D maybe TRBD1 (5 bases). The CDR3 length is 13 residues. Germline CDR1 ENHRY, CDR2 SYGVKD. The V and J ends lost 2 bases and 5 bases respectively, with 9 bases between them. Here the CDR3 DNA reads TGTGCCATCAGTGAGGACAGCATATATGGCTACACCTTC. As protein: CAISEDSIYGYTF.

This clone has only one observation. The gene calls are TRBV29-1 and TRBJ2-1, with D perhaps assigned TRBD1 or TRBD2 (6 bases each). Germline CDR1 is SQVTM and CDR2 is ANQGSEA. The V gene lost 5 bases and the J gene lost 6 bases, with 14 bases spanning the gap. The CDR3 runs 13 residues. CDR3 amino acids: CSVRSGGSNEQFF. The CDR3 DNA is TGCAGCGTTAGGTCCGGGGGCTCCAATGAGCAGTTCTTC.

The J gene is TRBJ1-1, the V gene TRBV19; D remains ambiguous. The germline V and J ends were trimmed by 3 bases and 0 bases, with 8 bases remaining between them. CDR3 length: 14 residues. Germline loops: CDR1 LNHDA, CDR2 SQIVND (reference sequence). Here the CDR3 reads CASSITTVNTEAFF. The DNA for the CDR3 is TGTGCCAGTAGTATTACCACGGTGAACACTGAAGCTTTCTTT.

The chain carries TRBV9 and TRBJ2-6; D might be TRBD2 (5 bases). The V end was cut by 4 bases, the J end by 1 base, with 18 bases between. Germline V gene lookup returns CDR1 SGDLS and CDR2 YYNGEE. The CDR3 has 18 amino acids. The CDR3 nucleotides read TGTGCCAGCAGCCCCCTGCTAGCCATTCCTTCTGGGGCCAACGTCCTGACTTTC. Residues: CASSPLLAIPSGANVLTF.

This sequence joins TRBV6-2 or TRBV6-3 and TRBJ2-7; D is perhaps TRBD1 (6 bases). Trimming shortened V by 2 bases and J by 3 bases, and 8 bases separated the two germline ends. The V gene's germline CDR1 is MNHEY and CDR2 SVGEGT. There are 13 residues in the CDR3. The CDR3 protein is CASSYGTRYEQYF. Written as DNA, the CDR3 is TGTGCCAGCAGTTACGGGACACGCTACGAGCAGTACTTC.

The chain links TRBV15 to TRBJ2-7, with D uncertain. Trimming cost V 3 bases and J 0 bases, with 6 bases left between them. The germline CDR1 and CDR2 sequences are LNHNV and YYDKDF (reference sequence). The CDR3 consists of 13 residues. The chain's CDR3 is CATSSIDSYEQYF. As DNA, the CDR3 is TGTGCCACCAGCAGCATAGACTCCTACGAGCAGTACTTC.

The CDR3 loop reads CASSIGTGALNTEAFF. The CDR3 coding sequence is TGTGCCAGTAGTATAGGAACAGGGGCTCTGAACACTGAAGCTTTCTTT. V gene TRBV19 combines with J gene TRBJ1-1; 7 bases match TRBD1. The trim removed 1 base at V and 0 bases at J, leaving 5 bases unmatched. The CDR3 totals 16 residues. Germline CDR1 LNHDA, CDR2 SQIVND (reference sequence).

The chain carries TRBV21-1 and TRBJ1-6. TRBV21-1 is recorded as a pseudogene. This CDR3 has 15 residues. CDR3 bases: TGTGCCAGCAGCCCGACGGGGGGTTCAGGATCACCCCTCCACTTT. It specifies CASSPTGGSGSPLHF.

The rearrangement links TRBV6-5 to TRBJ1-2, with TRBD1 matching over 8 bases. The CDR3 runs 13 residues. The V gene end was trimmed by 6 bases and the J gene end by 4 bases; junction bases not matched to a gene: 4. The V gene's germline CDR1 is MNHEY and CDR2 SVGAGI. This CDR3 reads CASSETGAYGYTF. The CDR3 DNA is TGTGCCAGCAGCGAGACAGGGGCCTATGGCTACACCTTC.

This chain uses TRBV6-4 with TRBJ2-2; 7 bases agree with TRBD2. V lost 4 bases and J lost 4; bases outside the gene matches: 3. The CDR3 spans 14 residues. Germline-derived CDR1 and CDR2 are MRHNA and SNTAGT. The CDR3 spells CASSAGGFTGELFF. CDR3 bases: TGTGCCAGCAGTGCCGGGGGGTTCACCGGGGAGCTGTTTTTT.

This clone was detected once. The rearrangement links TRBV25-1 to TRBJ1-2; 12 positions match TRBD1. The germline V gene has CDR1 MGHDK and CDR2 SYGVNS. The CDR3 has 16 amino acids. J was trimmed by 2 bases and V by 1 base; bases with no gene match: 2. CDR3 residues: CASSELGQGANYGYTF. The CDR3 coding sequence is TGTGCCAGCAGTGAATTGGGACAGGGGGCGAACTATGGCTACACCTTC.